Listed here are 6 T cell receptor beta chains from one sample, sequenced in a study of vaccination effects on CD4 cells after COVID-19. Sequencing was performed with immunoSEQ multiplex PCR; in TCRdb, only in-frame clones are kept and a portion is missing. This table holds approximately 40,000 clones, approximately 70% found once. Sequencing in the ViraFEST assay came after antigen-specific CD4+ T cells had been expanded with viral peptide pools, which were used to stimulate PBMC. Culture proceeded for 10 days, and CD4+ T cells were then isolated. SARS-CoV-2 infection was confirmed by PCR in the person between March and December 2020. These receptors' antigens are unknown. The material was CD4+ T cells from PBMCs cultured with a peptide pool, obtained before COVID-19 vaccination. The receptors shown here come from a human donor who had a prior SARS-CoV-2 infection.

V is TRBV19 and J is TRBJ2-5, with 9 bases matching TRBD2. The CDR3 is 13 amino acids. CDR1 is LNHDA and CDR2 is SQIVND in the germline V gene (reference sequence). The CDR3, as DNA: TGTGCGACTTCTAGCGGGGAGGGTCGGGACCAGTACTTC. It translates to CATSSGEGRDQYF. Full variable domain (remainder filled in from reference TRBV19 and TRBJ2-5): DGGITQSPKYLFRKEGQNVTLSCEQNLNHDAMYWYRQDPGQGLRLIYYSQIVNDFQKGDIAEGYSVSREKKESFPLTVTSAQKNPTAFYLCATSSGEGRDQYFGPGTRLLVL.

The V and J genes are TRBV3-1 (or the pseudogene TRBV3-2) and TRBJ2-1, with D possibly being TRBD1 (5 bases). Trimming left V 6 bases short and J 7 bases short, with 13 bases between. The CDR3 consists of 13 residues. The germline V gene encodes CDR1 LGHDT and CDR2 YNNKEL (reference sequence). The CDR3 nucleotides read TGTGCCAGCAGGCACAGGCTCCTTAATGAGCAGTTCTTC. The encoded protein is CASRHRLLNEQFF.

This clone showed up just a few times. The J gene is TRBJ2-7, the V gene TRBV27; D not resolved. Trimming pared 10 bases from V and 4 bases from J, leaving 17 bases between. Germline CDR1 reads MNHEY; CDR2 reads SMNVEV (reference sequence). The length of the CDR3 is 13 residues. The CDR3 spells CATSKDMGYEQYF. CDR3 DNA sequence: TGTGCCACCTCAAAGGATATGGGGTACGAGCAGTACTTC.

V and J are TRBV12-5 and TRBJ2-1; D gene unclear. V lost 7 bases and J lost 10, with 11 bases in between. CDR1 and CDR2 from the germline V gene are LGHNT and FRNRAP. This CDR3 has 11 residues. The CDR3 nucleotides are TGTGCTAGTGCCCCGGAGAGGGAGCAGTTCTTC. Translated: CASAPEREQFF.

The chain employs TRBV18 and TRBJ2-1; 14 bases match TRBD2. Trimming at V came to 3 bases and at J to 6 bases, leaving 7 bases not matched to a gene. The CDR3 covers 17 residues. Germline V CDR1 and CDR2: KGHSH, LQKENI. The CDR3 sequence: CASSPGLAGGPRNEQFF. The CDR3 region has the DNA TGTGCCAGCTCACCCGGACTAGCGGGAGGACCCCGCAATGAGCAGTTCTTC.

This chain links TRBV12-3 or TRBV12-4 with TRBJ2-2; no clear D gene. V dropped 7 bases and J dropped 5 bases, with 8 bases sitting between them. The CDR3 has 12 residues. CDR3 sequence (DNA): TGTGCCAGCACCCCGGGTACCGGGGAGCTGTTTTTT. Translating gives CASTPGTGELFF.